The sequence of this T cell receptor beta chain was determined in a study of CD8+ T cells in alopecia areata. RNA was extracted and reverse transcribed into cDNA as the sequencing template. The method was immunoSEQ multiplex PCR; TCRdb's version includes in-frame clones alone and lacks a portion of them. The sample carries over 150,000 clones, more than 55% recorded once. Investigators sorted PBMCs to obtain both CD4+ and CD8+ T cells. Comments on this clone: What it recognizes is unknown.

Whole-study results and caveats: Compared with normal scalp, lesional scalp had higher clonality and more expanded CD8+ clones. Sequences from scalp samples also cover resident alphabeta T cells of normal skin.

This receptor was taken from a human donor in good health. Source material: CD8+ T cells sorted from blood.

CDR3 amino acids: CAWVSSGNTIYF. The CDR3 DNA reads as TGTGCCTGGGTGAGCTCTGGAAACACCATATATTTT. The rearrangement uses TRBV30 and TRBJ1-3; D not resolved. V shed 5 bases and J shed 0 bases, with 5 bases lying between them. This CDR3 comprises 12 residues. The V gene's germline CDR1 is GTSNPN and CDR2 SVGIG (reference sequence).